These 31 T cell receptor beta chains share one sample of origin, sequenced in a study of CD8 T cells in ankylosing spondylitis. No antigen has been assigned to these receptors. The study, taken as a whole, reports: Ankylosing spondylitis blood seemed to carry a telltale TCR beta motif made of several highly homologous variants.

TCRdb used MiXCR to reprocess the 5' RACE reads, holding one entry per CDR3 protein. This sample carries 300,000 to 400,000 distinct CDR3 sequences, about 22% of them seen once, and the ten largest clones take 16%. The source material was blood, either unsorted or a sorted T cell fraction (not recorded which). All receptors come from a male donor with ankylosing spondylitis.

CDR3 protein: CASSPGSPADTQYF. The DNA for the CDR3 is TGTGCCAGCAGCCCCGGGAGCCCCGCAGATACGCAGTATTTT. The rearrangement joins TRBV12-3 or TRBV12-4 to TRBJ2-3; a weak D match, TRBD2 (6 bases). The CDR3 contains 14 residues. Trimming cost V 6 bases and J 4 bases, with 14 bases left between them.

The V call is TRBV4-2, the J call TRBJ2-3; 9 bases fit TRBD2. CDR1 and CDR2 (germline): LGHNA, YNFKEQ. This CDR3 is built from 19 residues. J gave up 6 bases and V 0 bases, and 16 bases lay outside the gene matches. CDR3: CASSQDRERPSGTSDTQYF. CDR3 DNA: TGTGCCAGCAGCCAAGATAGGGAGAGGCCTAGCGGGACCTCGGATACGCAGTATTTT.

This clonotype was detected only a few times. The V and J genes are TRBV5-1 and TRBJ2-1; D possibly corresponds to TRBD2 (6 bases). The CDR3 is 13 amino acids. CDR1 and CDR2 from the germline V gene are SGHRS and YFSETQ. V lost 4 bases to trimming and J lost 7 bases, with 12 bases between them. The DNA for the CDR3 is TGCGCCAGCAGCCCAGGCGGGATGAATGAGCAGTTCTTC. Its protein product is CASSPGGMNEQFF.

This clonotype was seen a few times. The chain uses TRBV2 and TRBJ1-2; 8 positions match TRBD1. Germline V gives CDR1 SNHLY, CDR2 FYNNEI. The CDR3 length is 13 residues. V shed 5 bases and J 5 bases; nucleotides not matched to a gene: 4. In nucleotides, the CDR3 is TGTGCCAGCAGTCCTCAGGGGGCATATGGCTACACCTTC. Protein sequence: CASSPQGAYGYTF.

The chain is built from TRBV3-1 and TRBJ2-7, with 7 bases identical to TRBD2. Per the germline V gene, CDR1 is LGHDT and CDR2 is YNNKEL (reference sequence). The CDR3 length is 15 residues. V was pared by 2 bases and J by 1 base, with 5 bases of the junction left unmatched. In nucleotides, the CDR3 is TGTGCCAGCAGCCAATGGGAGGGTCCATCCTACGAGCAGTACTTC. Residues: CASSQWEGPSYEQYF.

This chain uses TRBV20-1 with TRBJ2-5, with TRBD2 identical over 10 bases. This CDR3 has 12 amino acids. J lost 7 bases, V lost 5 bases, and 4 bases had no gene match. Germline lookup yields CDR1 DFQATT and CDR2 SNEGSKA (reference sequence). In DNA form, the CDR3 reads TGCAGTGCTGATCTAGCGGGAGCGACCCAGTACTTC. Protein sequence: CSADLAGATQYF.

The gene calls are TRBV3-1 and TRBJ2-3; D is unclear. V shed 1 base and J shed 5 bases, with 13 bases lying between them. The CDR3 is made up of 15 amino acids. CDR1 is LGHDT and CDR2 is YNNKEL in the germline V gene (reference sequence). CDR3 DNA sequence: TGTGCCAGCAGCCAAGGGGCCGGGTGGGGAGATACGCAGTATTTT. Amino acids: CASSQGAGWGDTQYF.

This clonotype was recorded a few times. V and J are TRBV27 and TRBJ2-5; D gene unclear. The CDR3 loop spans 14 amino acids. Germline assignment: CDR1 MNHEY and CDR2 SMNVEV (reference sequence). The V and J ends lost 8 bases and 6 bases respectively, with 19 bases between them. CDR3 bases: TGTGCCAGCCCCCCAATGGACGGTCGGAAGACCCAGTACTTC. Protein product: CASPPMDGRKTQYF.

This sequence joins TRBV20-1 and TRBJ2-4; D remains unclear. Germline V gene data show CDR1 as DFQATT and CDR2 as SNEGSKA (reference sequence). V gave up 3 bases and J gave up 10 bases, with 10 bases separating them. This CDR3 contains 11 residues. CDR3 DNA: TGCAGTGCTAGCGGCAGACTTATTCAGTACTTC. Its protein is CSASGRLIQYF.

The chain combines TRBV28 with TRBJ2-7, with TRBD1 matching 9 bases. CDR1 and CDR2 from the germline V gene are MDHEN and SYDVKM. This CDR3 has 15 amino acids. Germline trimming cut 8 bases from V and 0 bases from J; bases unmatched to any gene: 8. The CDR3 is CASGEQGAPSYEQYF. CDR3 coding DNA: TGTGCCAGCGGGGAACAGGGGGCCCCCTCCTACGAGCAGTACTTC.

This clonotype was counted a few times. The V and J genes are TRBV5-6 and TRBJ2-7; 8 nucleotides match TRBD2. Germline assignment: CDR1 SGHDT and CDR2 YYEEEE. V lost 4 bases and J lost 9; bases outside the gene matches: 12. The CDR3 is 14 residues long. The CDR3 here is CASSRGRPPVGQYF. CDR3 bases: TGTGCCAGCAGCCGCGGGAGGCCCCCAGTAGGGCAGTACTTC.

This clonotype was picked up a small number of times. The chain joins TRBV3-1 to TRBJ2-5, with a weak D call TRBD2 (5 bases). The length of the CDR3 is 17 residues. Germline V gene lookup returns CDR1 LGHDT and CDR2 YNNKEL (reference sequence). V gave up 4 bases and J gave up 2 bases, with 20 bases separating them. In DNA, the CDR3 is TGTGCCAGCAGCCGGGGAGCTGTACGTAGCGCACAAGAGACCCAGTACTTC. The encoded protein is CASSRGAVRSAQETQYF.

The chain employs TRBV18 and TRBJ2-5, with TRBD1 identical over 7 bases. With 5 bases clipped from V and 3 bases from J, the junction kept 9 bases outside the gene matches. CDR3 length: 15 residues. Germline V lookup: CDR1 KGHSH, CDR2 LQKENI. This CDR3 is CASSSGYGTEETQYF. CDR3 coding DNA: TGTGCCAGCTCATCGGGATACGGGACAGAAGAGACCCAGTACTTC.

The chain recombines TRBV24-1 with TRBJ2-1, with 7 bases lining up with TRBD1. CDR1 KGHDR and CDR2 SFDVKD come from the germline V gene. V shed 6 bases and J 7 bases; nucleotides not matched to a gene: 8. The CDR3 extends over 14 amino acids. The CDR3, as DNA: TGTGCCACCAGTAGGACCGGGACAGAAAATGAGCAGTTCTTC. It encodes CATSRTGTENEQFF.

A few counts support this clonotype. Here the CDR3 reads CASSPGPNIQYF. The CDR3 coding sequence is TGTGCCAGCTCACCCGGTCCAAACATTCAGTACTTC. This chain uses TRBV18 with TRBJ2-4; no reliable D call. Germline CDR1 reads KGHSH; CDR2 reads LQKENI. The CDR3 consists of 12 residues. The V and J ends lost 3 bases and 6 bases respectively, with 6 bases between them.

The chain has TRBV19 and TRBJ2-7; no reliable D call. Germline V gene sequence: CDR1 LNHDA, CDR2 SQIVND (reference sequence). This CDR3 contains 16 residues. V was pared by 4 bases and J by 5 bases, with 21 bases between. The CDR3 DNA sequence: TGTGCCAGTAGTACGGGCTCTCAAGCCTCGTTGGACGAGCAGTACTTC. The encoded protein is CASSTGSQASLDEQYF.

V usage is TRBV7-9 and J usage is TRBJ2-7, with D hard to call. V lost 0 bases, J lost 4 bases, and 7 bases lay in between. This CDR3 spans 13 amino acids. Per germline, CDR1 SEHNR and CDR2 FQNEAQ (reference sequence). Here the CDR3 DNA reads TGTGCCAGCAGCTTAGCCCCAGGTTACGAGCAGTACTTC. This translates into CASSLAPGYEQYF.

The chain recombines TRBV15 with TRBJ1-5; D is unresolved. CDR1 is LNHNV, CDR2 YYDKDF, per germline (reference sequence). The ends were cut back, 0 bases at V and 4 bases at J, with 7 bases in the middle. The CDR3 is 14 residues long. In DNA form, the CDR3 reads TGTGCCACCAGCAGAGATTTAGAGAATCAGCCCCAGCATTTT. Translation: CATSRDLENQPQHF.

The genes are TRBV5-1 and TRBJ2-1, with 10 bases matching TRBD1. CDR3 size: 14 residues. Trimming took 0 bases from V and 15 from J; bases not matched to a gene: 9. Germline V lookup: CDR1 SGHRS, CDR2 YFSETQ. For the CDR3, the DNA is TGCGCCAGCAGCTTGGCGCGGGGACAGGGGAATCCGTTCTTC. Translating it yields CASSLARGQGNPFF.

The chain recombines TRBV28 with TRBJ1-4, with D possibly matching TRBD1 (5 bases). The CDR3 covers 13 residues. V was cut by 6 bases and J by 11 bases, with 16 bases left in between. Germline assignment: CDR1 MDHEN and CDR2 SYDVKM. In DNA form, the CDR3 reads TGTGCCAGCAGCCCACTCAACTGGGGCAAACTGTTTTTT. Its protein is CASSPLNWGKLFF.

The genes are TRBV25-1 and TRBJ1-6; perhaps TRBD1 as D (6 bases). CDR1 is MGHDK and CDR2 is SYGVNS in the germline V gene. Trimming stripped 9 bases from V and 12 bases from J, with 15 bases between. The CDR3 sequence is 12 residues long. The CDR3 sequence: CASTGGGGPLHF. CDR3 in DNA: TGTGCCAGTACCGGGGGGGGCGGACCCCTCCACTTT. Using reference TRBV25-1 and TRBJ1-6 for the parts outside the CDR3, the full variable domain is EADIYQTPRYLVIGTGKKITLECSQTMGHDKMYWYQQDPGMELHLIHYSYGVNSTEKGDLSSESTVSRIRTEHFPLTLESARPSHTSQYLCASTGGGGPLHFGNGTRLTVT.

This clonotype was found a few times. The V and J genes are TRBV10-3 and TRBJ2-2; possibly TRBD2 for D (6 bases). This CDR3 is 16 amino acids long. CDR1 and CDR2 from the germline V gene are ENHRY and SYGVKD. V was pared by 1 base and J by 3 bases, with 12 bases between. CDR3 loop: CAISEFVSGDTGELFF. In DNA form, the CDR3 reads TGTGCCATCAGTGAGTTTGTTAGCGGAGACACCGGGGAGCTGTTTTTT.

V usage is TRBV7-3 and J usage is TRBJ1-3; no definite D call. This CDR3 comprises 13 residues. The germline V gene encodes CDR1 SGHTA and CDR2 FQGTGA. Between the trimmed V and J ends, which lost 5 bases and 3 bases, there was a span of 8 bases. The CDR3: CASSPRRGNTIYF. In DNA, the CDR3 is TGTGCCAGCAGCCCAAGACGTGGAAACACCATATATTTT.

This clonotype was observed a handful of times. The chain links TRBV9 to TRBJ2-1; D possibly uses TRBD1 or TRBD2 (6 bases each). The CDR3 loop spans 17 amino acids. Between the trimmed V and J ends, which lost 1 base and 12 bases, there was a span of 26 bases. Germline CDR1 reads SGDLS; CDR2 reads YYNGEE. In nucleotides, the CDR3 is TGTGCCAGCAGCGTAACTTACGGCAGGGGATCTATGGGAGGGCAGTTCTTC. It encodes CASSVTYGRGSMGGQFF.

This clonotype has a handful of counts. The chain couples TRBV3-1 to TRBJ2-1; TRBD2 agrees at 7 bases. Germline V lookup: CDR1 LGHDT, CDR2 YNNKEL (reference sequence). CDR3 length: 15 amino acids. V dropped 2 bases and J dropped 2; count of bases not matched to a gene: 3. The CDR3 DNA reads TGTGCCAGCAGCCAACAGCGGGGCACCTACAATGAGCAGTTCTTC. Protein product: CASSQQRGTYNEQFF.

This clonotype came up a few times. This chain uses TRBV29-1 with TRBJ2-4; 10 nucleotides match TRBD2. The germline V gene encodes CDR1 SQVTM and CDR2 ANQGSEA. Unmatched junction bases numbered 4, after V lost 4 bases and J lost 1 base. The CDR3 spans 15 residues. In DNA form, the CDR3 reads TGCAGCGTTGGGACTAGCGGAGGGGCCAAAAACATTCAGTACTTC. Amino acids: CSVGTSGGAKNIQYF. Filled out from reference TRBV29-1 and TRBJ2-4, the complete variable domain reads SAVISQKPSRDICQRGTSLTIQCQVDSQVTMMFWYRQQPGQSLTLIATANQGSEATYESGFVIDKFPISRPNLTFSTLTVSNMSPEDSSIYLCSVGTSGGAKNIQYFGAGTRLSVL.

The CDR3 spells CASSRTSREQFF. The CDR3 DNA reads TGTGCCAGCAGCCGAACTAGCCGCGAGCAGTTCTTC. V and J are TRBV12-3 or TRBV12-4 and TRBJ2-1; tentatively, D is TRBD2 (6 bases). CDR3 length: 12 amino acids. V was trimmed by 6 bases and J by 10 bases, leaving 13 bases between them.

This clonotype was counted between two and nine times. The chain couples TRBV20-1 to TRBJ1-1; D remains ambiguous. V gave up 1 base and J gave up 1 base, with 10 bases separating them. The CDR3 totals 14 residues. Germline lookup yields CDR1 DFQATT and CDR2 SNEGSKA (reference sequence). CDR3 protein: CSARGDGTNTEAFF. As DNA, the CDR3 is TGCAGTGCTAGAGGAGACGGAACGAACACTGAAGCTTTCTTT.

Here the CDR3 DNA reads TGCGCCAGCAGCCAAGGGGGTCGAGGGGGTGATGGCTACACCTTC. Translating gives CASSQGGRGGDGYTF. The J gene is TRBJ1-2, the V gene TRBV4-3; possibly TRBD1 for D (6 bases). The CDR3 totals 15 residues. Trimming removed 1 base at V and 6 bases at J, with 15 bases between. Germline V CDR1 and CDR2: LGHNA, YSLEER.

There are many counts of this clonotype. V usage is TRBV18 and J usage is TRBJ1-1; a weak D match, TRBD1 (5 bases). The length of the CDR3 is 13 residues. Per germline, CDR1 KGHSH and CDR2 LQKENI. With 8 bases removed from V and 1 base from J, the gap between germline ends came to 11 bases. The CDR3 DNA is TGTGCCAGCAGCCAAGGGGCGAACACTGAAGCTTTCTTT. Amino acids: CASSQGANTEAFF.

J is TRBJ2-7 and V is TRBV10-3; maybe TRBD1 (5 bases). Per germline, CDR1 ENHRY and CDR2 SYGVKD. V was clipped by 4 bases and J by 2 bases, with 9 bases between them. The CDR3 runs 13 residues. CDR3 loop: CAISGRVAYEQYF. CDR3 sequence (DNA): TGTGCCATCAGTGGCAGGGTGGCCTACGAGCAGTACTTC.